This TCR beta chain was captured by sequencing in a study of identical twins. Trimming took 5 bases from V and 1 from J, leaving 20 bases between them. This CDR3 is built from 17 residues. Template switching supplied a universal primer site; unique molecular identifiers were carried on the cDNA. One entry per CDR3 protein results from TCRdb running MiXCR on the 5' RACE reads. Here the sample spans under 900,000 distinct CDR3 sequences, around a sixth being singletons. These data also formed part of another study, on T cells expressing NK-cell markers.

The sequence was collected from a woman under 30 in good health. The specimen sequenced was PBMCs. The V call is TRBV12-3 or TRBV12-4, the J call TRBJ1-1; D is possibly TRBD1 (6 bases). The CDR3 coding sequence is TGTGCCAGCAGTGACGACAGGCTCGGGGAGAGGAACACTGAAGCTTTCTTT. The encoded protein is CASSDDRLGERNTEAFF.